This T cell receptor (beta chain) comes out of a study of blood T cell repertoires in COVID-19. Across the whole study: Samples representing acute and convalescent COVID-19 were sourced from the United States, Italy and Spain. T cells, B-cell-depleted T cells, or PBMCs supplied cDNA or gDNA.

For this clone: Within the sample, other DNA sequences also encode this same CDR3.

Sequencing used immunoSEQ multiplex PCR; TCRdb keeps in-frame clones, though not all of them. The table lists about 250,000 clones, nearly 90% of them singletons. Source material: peripheral blood. The sequence derives from a man in his late teens or twenties with active or convalescent COVID-19.

CDR3 nucleotides: TGTGCCAGCAGCGTAGAACAGGGGAGGACAGATACGCAGTATTTT. Its translation: CASSVEQGRTDTQYF. The chain couples TRBV9 to TRBJ2-3; D is possibly TRBD1 (7 bases). The CDR3 has 15 residues. Germline CDR1 and CDR2: SGDLS and YYNGEE. Trimming removed 0 bases from V and 3 bases from J, with 11 bases in between.